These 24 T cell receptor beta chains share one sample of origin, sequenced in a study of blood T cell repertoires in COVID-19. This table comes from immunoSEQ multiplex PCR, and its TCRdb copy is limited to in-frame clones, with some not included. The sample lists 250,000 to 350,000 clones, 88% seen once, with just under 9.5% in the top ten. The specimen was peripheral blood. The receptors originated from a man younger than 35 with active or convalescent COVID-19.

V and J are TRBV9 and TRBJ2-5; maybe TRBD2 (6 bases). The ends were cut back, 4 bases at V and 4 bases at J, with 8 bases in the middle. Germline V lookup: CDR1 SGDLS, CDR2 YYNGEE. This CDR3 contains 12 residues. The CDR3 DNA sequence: TGTGCCAGCAGCACCGGGGGAGAGACCCAGTACTTC. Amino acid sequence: CASSTGGETQYF. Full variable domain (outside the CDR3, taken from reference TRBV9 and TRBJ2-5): DSGVTQTPKHLITATGQRVTLRCSPRSGDLSVYWYQQSLDQGLQFLIQYYNGEERAKGNILERFSAQQFPDLHSELNLSSLELGDSALYFCASSTGGETQYFGPGTRLLVL.

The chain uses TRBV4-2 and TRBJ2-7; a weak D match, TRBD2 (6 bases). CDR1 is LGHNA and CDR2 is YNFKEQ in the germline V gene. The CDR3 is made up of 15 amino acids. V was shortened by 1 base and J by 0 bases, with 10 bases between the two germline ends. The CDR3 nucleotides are TGTGCCAGCAGCCAAGGGACTAACCCCTCCTACGAGCAGTACTTC. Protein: CASSQGTNPSYEQYF.

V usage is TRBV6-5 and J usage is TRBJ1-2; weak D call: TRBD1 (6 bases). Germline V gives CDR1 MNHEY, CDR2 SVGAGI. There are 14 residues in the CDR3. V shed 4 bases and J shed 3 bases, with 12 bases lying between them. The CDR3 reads CASSSRDKHYGYTF. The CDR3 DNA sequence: TGTGCCAGCAGTTCCAGGGACAAGCACTATGGCTACACCTTC.

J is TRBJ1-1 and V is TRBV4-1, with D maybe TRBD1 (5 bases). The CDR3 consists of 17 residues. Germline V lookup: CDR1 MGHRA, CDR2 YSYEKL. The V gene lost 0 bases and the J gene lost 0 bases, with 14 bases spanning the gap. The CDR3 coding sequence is TGCGCCAGCAGCCAAGAAGTAGGGGTCCGGTTGAACACTGAAGCTTTCTTT. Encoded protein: CASSQEVGVRLNTEAFF.

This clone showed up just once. CDR3 region: CASSPSGGRSNEKLFF. CDR3 coding DNA: TGTGCCAGCTCACCGTCGGGGGGCCGGTCTAATGAAAAACTGTTTTTT. This chain uses TRBV18 with TRBJ1-4, with a weak D call TRBD1 (6 bases). Germline-derived CDR1 and CDR2 are KGHSH and LQKENI. Trimming took 3 bases from V and 3 from J, leaving 14 bases between them. This CDR3 spans 16 amino acids.

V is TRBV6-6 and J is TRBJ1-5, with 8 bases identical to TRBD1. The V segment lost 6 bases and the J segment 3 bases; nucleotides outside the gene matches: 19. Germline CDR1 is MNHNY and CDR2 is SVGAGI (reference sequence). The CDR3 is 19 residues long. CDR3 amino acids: CASSYDSPGQVGVNQPQHF. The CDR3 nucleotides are TGTGCCAGCAGCTACGACTCCCCGGGACAGGTAGGGGTCAATCAGCCCCAGCATTTT.

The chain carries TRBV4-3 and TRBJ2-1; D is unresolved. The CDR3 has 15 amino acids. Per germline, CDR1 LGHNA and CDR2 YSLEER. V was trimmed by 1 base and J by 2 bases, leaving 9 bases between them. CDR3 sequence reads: CASSQGSGPYNEQFF. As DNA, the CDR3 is TGCGCCAGCAGCCAAGGTTCGGGTCCCTACAATGAGCAGTTCTTC.

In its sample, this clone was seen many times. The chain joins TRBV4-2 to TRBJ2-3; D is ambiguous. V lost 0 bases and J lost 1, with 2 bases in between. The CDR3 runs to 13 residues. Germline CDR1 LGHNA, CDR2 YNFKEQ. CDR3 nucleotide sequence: TGTGCCAGCAGCCAAGACGGCACAGATACGCAGTATTTT. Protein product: CASSQDGTDTQYF.

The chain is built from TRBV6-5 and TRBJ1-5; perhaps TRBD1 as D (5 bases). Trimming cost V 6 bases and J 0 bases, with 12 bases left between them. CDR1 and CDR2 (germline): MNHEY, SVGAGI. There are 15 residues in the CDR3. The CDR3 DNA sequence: TGTGCCAGCAGGCCAGGGTCCCCTAGCAATCAGCCCCAGCATTTT. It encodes CASRPGSPSNQPQHF.

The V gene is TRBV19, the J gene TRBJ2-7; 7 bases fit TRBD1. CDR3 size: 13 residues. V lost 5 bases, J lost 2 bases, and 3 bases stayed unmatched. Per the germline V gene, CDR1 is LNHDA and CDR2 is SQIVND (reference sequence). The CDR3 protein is CASSPTGTYEQYF. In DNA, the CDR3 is TGTGCCAGTAGTCCGACAGGGACCTACGAGCAGTACTTC.

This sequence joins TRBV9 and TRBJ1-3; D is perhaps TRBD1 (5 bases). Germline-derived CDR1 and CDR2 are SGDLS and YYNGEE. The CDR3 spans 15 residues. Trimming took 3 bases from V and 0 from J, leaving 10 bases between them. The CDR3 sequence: CASSAGLSSGNTIYF. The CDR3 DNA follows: TGTGCCAGCAGCGCAGGGCTAAGCTCTGGAAACACCATATATTTT.

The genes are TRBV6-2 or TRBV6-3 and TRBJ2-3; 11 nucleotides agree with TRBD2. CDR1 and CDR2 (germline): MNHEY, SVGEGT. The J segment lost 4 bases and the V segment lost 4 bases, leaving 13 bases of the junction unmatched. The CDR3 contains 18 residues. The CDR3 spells CASSFTSGGTDLADTQYF. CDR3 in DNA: TGTGCCAGCAGTTTCACTAGCGGGGGAACGGATCTCGCAGATACGCAGTATTTT.

In DNA form, the CDR3 reads TGTGCCAGCAGTTTTCGGGGGGGACCCTACGAGCAGTACTTC. Residues: CASSFRGGPYEQYF. The V gene is TRBV27, the J gene TRBJ2-7, with 8 positions matching TRBD2. Germline CDR1 MNHEY, CDR2 SMNVEV (reference sequence). The V gene end was trimmed by 3 bases and the J gene end by 2 bases; junction bases not matched to a gene: 3. This CDR3 is 14 amino acids long.

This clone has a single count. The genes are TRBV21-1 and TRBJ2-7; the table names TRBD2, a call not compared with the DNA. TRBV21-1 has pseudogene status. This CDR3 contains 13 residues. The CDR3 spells CASSRGLPYEQYF. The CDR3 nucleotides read TGTGCCAGCAGCAGGGGACTACCATACGAGCAGTACTTC.

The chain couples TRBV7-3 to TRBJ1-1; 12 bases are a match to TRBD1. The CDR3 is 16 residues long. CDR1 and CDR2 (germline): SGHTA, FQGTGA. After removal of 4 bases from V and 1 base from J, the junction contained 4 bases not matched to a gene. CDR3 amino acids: CASSSGTGGANTEAFF. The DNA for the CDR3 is TGTGCCAGCAGCTCCGGGACAGGGGGCGCGAACACTGAAGCTTTCTTT.

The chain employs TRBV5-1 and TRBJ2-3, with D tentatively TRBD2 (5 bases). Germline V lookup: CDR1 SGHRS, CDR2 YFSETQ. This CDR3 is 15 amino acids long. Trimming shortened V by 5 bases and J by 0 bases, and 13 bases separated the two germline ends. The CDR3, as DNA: TGCGCCAGCAGTTTTAACGGGGATAGCACAGATACGCAGTATTTT. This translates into CASSFNGDSTDTQYF.

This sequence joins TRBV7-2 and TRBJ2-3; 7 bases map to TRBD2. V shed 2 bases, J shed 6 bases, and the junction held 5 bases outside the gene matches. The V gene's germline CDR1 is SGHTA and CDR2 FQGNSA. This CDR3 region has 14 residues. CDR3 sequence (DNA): TGTGCCAGCAGCTTATTGACTAGCTGGGATACGCAGTATTTT. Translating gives CASSLLTSWDTQYF.

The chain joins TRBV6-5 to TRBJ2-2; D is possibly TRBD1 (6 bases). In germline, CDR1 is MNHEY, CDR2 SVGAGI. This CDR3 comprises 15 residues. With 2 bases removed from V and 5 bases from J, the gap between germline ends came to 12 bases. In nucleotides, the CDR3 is TGTGCCAGCAGTTACACAGGGAGAGGGACCGGGGAGCTGTTTTTT. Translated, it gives CASSYTGRGTGELFF.

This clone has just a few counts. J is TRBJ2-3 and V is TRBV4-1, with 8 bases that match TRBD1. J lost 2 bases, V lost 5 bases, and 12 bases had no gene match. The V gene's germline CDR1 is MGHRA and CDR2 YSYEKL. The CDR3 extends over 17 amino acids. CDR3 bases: TGCGCCAGCAGCAGACCCTTCGGACAGGGCTCCACAGATACGCAGTATTTT. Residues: CASSRPFGQGSTDTQYF.

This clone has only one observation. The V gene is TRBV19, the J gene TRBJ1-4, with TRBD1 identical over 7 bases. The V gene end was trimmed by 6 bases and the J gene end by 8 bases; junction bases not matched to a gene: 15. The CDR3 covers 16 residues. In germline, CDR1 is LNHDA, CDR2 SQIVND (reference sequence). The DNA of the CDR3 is TGTGCCAGTAGCCCCTCGAAGGGGGCCAGGGAGGAAAAACTGTTTTTT. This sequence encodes CASSPSKGAREEKLFF. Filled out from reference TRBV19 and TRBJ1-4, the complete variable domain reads DGGITQSPKYLFRKEGQNVTLSCEQNLNHDAMYWYRQDPGQGLRLIYYSQIVNDFQKGDIAEGYSVSREKKESFPLTVTSAQKNPTAFYLCASSPSKGAREEKLFFGSGTQLSVL.

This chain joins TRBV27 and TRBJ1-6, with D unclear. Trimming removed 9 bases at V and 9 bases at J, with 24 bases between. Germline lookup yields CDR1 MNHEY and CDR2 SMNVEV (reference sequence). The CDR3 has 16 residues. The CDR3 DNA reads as TGTGCCAGTGCCGCGGGGTGGCGGCTGGAAAGTTCACCCCTCCACTTT. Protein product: CASAAGWRLESSPLHF.

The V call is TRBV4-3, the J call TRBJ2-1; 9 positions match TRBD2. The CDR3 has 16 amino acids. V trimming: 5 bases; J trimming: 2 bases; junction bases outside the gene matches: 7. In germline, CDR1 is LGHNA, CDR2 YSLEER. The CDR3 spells CASSLQLAGAYNEQFF. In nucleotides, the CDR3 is TGCGCCAGCAGCTTGCAATTAGCGGGGGCCTACAATGAGCAGTTCTTC.

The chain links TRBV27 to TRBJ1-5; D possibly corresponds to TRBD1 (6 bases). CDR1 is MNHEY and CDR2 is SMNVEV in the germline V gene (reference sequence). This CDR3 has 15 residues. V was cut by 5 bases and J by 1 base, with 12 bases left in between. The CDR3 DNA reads TGTGCCAGCAGTCCCCACAGGGACAGCAATCAGCCCCAGCATTTT. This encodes CASSPHRDSNQPQHF.

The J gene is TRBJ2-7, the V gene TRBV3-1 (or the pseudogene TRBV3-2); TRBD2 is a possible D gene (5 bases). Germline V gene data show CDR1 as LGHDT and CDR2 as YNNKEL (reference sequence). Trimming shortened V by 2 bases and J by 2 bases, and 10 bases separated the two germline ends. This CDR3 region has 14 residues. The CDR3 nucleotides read TGTGCCAGCAGCCAAATGAGGGATACCTACGAGCAGTACTTC. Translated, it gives CASSQMRDTYEQYF.